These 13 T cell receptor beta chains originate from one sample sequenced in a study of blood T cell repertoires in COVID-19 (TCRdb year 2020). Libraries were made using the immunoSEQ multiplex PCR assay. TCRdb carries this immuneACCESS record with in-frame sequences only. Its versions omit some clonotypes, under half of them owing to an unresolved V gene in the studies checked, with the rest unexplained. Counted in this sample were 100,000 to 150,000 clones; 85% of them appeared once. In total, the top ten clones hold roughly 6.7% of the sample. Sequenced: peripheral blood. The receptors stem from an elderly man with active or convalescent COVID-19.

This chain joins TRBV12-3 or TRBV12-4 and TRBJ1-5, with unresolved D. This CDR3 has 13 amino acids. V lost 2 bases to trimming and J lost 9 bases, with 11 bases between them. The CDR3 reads CASSLNGYSPQHF. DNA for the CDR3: TGTGCCAGCAGTTTAAACGGTTATTCGCCCCAGCATTTT.

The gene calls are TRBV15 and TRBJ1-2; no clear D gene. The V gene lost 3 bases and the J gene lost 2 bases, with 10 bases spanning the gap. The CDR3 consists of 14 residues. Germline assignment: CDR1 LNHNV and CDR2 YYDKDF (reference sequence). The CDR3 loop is CATSSPRRNYGYTF. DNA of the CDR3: TGTGCCACCAGCAGTCCTCGCCGGAACTATGGCTACACCTTC.

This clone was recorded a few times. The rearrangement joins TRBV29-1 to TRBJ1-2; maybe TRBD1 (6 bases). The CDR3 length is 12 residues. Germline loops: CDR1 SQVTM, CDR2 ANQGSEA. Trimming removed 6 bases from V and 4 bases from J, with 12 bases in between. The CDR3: CSVSPGAYGYTF. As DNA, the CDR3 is TGCAGCGTATCCCCAGGGGCCTATGGCTACACCTTC.

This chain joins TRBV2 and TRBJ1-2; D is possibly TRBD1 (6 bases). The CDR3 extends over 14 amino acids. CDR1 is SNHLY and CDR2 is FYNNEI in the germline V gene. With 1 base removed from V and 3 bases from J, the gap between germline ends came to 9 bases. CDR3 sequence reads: CASSEEGDHYGYTF. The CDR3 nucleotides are TGTGCCAGCAGTGAAGAGGGGGACCACTATGGCTACACCTTC.

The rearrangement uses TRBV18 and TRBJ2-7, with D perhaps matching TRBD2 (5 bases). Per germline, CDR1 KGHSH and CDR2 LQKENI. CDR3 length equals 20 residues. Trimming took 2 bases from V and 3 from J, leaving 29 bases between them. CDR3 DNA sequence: TGTGCCAGCTCACCAAGAATCCGGGGAAGATCTAGTTCCGGCTACTACGAGCAGTACTTC. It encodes CASSPRIRGRSSSGYYEQYF.

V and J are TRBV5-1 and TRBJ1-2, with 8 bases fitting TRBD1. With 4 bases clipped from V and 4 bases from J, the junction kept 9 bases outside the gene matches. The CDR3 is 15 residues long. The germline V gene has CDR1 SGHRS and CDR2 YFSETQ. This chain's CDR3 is CASSPRTGTTYGYTF. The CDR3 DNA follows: TGCGCCAGCAGCCCTAGGACAGGGACAACCTATGGCTACACCTTC.

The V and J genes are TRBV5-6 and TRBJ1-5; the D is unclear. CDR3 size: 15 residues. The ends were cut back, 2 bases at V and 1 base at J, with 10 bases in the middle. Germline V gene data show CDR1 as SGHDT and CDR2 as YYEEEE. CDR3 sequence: CASSLWQRSNQPQHF. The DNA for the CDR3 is TGTGCCAGCAGCTTATGGCAGAGGAGCAATCAGCCCCAGCATTTT.

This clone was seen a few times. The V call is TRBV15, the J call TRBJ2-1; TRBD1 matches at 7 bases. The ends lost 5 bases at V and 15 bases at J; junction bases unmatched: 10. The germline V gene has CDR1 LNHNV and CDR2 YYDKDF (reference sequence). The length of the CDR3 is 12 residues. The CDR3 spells CATSAQRQGRFF. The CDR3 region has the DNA TGTGCCACCAGCGCCCAAAGACAGGGTCGGTTCTTC.

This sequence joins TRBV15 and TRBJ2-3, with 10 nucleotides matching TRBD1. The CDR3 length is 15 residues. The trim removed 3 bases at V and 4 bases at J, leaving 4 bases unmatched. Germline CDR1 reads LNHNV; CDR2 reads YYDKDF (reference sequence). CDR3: CATSSRQGAPDTQYF. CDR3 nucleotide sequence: TGTGCCACCAGCAGTCGACAGGGGGCCCCAGATACGCAGTATTTT. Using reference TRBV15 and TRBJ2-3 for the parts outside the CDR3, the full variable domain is DAMVIQNPRYQVTQFGKPVTLSCSQTLNHNVMYWYQQKSSQAPKLLFHYYDKDFNNEADTPDNFQSRRPNTSFCFLDIRSPGLGDTAMYLCATSSRQGAPDTQYFGPGTRLTVL.

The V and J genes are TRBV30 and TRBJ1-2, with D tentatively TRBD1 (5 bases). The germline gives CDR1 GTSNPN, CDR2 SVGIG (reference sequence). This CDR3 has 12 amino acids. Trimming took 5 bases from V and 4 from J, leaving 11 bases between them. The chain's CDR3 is CAWAGGPYGYTF. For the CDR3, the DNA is TGTGCCTGGGCGGGGGGTCCCTATGGCTACACCTTC. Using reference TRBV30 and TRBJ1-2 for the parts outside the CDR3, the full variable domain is SQTIHQWPATLVQPVGSPLSLECTVEGTSNPNLYWYRQAAGRGLQLLFYSVGIGQISSEVPQNLSASRPQDRQFILSSKKLLLSDSGFYLCAWAGGPYGYTFGSGTRLTVV.

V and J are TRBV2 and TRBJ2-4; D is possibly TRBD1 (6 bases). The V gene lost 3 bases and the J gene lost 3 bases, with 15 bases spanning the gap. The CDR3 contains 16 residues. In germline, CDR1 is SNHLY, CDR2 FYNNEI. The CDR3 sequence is CASSDNRARGKNIQYF. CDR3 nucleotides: TGTGCCAGCAGTGACAACAGGGCGAGGGGCAAAAACATTCAGTACTTC.

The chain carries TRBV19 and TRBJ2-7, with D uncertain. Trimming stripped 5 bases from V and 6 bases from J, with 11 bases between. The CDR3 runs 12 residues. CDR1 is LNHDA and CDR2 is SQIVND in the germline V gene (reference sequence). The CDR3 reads CASSPVLGEQYF. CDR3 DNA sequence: TGTGCCAGTAGTCCAGTCCTAGGCGAGCAGTACTTC.

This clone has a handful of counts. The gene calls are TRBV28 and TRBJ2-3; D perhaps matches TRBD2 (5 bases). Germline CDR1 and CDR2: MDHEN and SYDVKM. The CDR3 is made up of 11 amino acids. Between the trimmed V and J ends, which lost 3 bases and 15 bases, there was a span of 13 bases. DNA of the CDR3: TGTGCCAGCAGTTTTCGGGATGGGAGATATTTT. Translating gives CASSFRDGRYF.